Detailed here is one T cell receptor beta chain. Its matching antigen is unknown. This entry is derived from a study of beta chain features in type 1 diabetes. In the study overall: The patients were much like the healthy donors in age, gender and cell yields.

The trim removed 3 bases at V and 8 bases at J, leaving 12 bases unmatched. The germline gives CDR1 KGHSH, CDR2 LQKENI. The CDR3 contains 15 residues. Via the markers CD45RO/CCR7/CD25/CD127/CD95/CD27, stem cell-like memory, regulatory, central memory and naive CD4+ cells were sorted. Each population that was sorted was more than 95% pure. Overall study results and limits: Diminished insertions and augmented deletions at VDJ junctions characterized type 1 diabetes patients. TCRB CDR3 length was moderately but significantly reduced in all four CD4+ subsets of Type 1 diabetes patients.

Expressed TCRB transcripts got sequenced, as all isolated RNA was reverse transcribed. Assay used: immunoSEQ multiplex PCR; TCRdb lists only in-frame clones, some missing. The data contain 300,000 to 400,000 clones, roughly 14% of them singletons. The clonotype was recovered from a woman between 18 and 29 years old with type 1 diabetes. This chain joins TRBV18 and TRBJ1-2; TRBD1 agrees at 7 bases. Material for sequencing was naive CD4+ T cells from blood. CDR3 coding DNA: TGTGCCAGCTCACCCACCGGAGGGGGCGCGGGGGGCTACACCTTC. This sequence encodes CASSPTGGGAGGYTF.